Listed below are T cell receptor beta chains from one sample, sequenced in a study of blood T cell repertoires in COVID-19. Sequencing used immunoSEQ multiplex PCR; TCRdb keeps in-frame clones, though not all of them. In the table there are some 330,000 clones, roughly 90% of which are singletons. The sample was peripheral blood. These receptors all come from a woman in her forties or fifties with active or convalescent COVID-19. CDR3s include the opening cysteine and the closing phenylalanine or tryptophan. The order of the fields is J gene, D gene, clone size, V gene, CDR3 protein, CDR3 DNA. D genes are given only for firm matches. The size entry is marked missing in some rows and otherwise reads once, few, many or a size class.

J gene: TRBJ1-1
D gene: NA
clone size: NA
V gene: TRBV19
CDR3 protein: CASREYGGRNTEAFF
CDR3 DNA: TGTGCCAGTAGAGAGTATGGGGGGAGGAACACTGAAGCTTTCTTT

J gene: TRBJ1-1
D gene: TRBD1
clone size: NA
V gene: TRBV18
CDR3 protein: CASSTGQGEAFF
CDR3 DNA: TGTGCCAGCTCAACCGGACAGGGCGAAGCTTTCTTT

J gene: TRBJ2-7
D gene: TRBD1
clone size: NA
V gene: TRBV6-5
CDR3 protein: CASSRGTGGHEQYF
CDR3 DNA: TGTGCCAGCAGCCGCGGGACAGGGGGACACGAGCAGTACTTC

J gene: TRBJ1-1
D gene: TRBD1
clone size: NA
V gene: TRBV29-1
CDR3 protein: CSGGDRGLSTEAFF
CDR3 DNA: TGCAGCGGAGGGGACAGGGGGTTAAGCACTGAAGCTTTCTTT

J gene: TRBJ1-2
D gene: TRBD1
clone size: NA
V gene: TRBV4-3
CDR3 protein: CASSHLGQDYGYTF
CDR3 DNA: TGCGCCAGCAGCCACCTCGGACAGGACTATGGCTACACCTTC

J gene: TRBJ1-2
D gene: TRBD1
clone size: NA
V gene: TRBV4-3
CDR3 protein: CASSQEGTERGYGYTF
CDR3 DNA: TGCGCCAGCAGCCAAGAAGGGACAGAACGGGGCTATGGCTACACCTTC

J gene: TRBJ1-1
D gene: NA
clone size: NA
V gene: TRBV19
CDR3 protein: CASIGGFMNTEAFF
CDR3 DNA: TGTGCCAGTATCGGAGGGTTCATGAACACTGAAGCTTTCTTT

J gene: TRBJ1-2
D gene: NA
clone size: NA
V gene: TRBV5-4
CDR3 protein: CASSFDAGVRANYGYTF
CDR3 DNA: TGTGCCAGCAGCTTCGACGCAGGGGTGAGGGCTAACTATGGCTACACCTTC

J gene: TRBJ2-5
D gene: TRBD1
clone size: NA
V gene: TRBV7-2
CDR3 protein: CASSSDRVRRETQYF
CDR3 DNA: TGTGCCAGCAGCTCGGACAGGGTGCGCCGAGAGACCCAGTACTTC

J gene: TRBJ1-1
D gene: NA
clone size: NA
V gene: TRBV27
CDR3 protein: CASSLSRGAGNTEAFF
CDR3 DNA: TGTGCCAGCAGTTTATCGCGGGGGGCGGGGAACACTGAAGCTTTCTTT

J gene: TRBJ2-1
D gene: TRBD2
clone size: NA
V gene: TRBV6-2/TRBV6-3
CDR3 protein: CASSDRLARHEQFF
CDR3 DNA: TGTGCCAGCAGTGACCGACTAGCGAGGCATGAGCAGTTCTTC

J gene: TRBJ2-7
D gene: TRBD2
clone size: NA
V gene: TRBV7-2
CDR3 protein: CASSVLRLAGGEQYF
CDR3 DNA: TGTGCCAGCAGCGTCCTGCGACTAGCGGGAGGCGAGCAGTACTTC

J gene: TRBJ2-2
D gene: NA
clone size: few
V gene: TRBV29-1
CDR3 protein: CSGVFANTGELFF
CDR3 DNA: TGCAGCGGAGTCTTCGCGAACACCGGGGAGCTGTTTTTT

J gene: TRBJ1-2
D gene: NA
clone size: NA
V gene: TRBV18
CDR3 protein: CASSPPGAANYGYTF
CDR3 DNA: TGTGCCAGCTCACCACCGGGGGCGGCTAACTATGGCTACACCTTC

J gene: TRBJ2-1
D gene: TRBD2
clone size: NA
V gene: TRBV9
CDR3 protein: CASSGSGAGVREQFF
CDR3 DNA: TGTGCCAGCAGCGGAAGCGGGGCGGGAGTTCGGGAGCAGTTCTTC

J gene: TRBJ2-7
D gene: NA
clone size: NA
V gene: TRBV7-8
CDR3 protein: CASSLAFSVHEQYF
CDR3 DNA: TGTGCCAGCAGCTTAGCCTTTTCAGTCCACGAGCAGTACTTC

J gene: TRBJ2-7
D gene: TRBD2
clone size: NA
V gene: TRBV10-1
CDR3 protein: CASIHSSGRASTPYEQYF
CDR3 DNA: TGCGCCAGCATTCATTCCAGCGGGAGGGCCTCTACTCCCTACGAGCAGTACTTC

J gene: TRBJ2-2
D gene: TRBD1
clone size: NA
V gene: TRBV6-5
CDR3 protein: CASRRQGETGELFF
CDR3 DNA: TGTGCCAGCAGGAGACAGGGGGAAACCGGGGAGCTGTTTTTT

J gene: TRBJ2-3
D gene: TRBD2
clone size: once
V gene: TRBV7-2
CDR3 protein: CASSMGLANTQYF
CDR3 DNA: TGTGCCAGCAGCATGGGACTAGCAAATACGCAGTATTTT

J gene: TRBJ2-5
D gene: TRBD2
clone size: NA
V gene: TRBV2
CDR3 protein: CASSSDLAGSQETQYF
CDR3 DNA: TGTGCCAGCAGTTCGGACCTAGCGGGGTCTCAAGAGACCCAGTACTTC

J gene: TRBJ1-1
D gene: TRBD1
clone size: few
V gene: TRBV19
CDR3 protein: CASSMGGTGNTEAFF
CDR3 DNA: TGTGCCAGTAGTATGGGAGGGACAGGCAACACTGAAGCTTTCTTT

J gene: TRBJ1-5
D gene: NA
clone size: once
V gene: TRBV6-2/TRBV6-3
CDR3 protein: CASSYPNREFSRPQHF
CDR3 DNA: TGTGCCAGCAGTTATCCAAACAGGGAGTTTAGTCGGCCCCAGCATTTT

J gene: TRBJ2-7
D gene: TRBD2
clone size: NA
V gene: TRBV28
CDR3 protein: CASSTGGGSYEQYF
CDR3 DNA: TGTGCCAGCAGTACGGGAGGCGGCTCCTACGAGCAGTACTTC

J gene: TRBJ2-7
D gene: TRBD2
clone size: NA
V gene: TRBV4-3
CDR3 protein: CASSQDRGLAGGYEQYF
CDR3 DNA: TGCGCCAGCAGCCAAGATCGAGGACTAGCGGGGGGCTACGAGCAGTACTTC

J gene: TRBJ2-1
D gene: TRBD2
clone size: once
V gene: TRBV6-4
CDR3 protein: CASSDSILLAGGYNEQFF
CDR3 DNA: TGTGCCAGCAGTGACTCGATTTTATTGGCGGGAGGGTACAATGAGCAGTTCTTC

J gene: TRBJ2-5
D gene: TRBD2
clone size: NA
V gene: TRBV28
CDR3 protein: CASSPPGLGETQYF
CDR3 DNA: TGTGCCAGCAGTCCTCCCGGACTAGGGGAGACCCAGTACTTC

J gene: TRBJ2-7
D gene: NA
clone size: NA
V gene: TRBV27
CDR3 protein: CASSRSSPYEQYF
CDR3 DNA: TGTGCCAGCTCCCGGAGTTCCCCCTACGAGCAGTACTTC

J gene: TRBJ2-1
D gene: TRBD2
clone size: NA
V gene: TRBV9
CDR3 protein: CASSVAGVPDEQFF
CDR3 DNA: TGTGCCAGCAGCGTCGCGGGGGTTCCCGATGAGCAGTTCTTC

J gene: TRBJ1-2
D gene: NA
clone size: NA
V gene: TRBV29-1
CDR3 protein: CSVGSGVGTYGYTF
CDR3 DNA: TGCAGCGTTGGATCGGGGGTGGGGACCTATGGCTACACCTTC

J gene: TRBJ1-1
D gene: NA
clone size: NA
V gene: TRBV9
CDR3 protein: CASSVGANTEAFF
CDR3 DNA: TGTGCCAGCAGCGTAGGGGCCAACACTGAAGCTTTCTTT

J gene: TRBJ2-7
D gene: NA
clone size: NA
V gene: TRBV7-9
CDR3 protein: CASSSKYEQYF
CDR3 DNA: TGTGCCAGCAGCTCCAAATACGAGCAGTACTTC

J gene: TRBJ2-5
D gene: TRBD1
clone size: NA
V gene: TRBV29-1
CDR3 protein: CSVARGHETQYF
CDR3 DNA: TGCAGCGTTGCGAGGGGGCACGAGACCCAGTACTTC

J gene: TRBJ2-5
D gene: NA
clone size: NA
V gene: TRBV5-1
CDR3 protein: CASSLGHSPQETQYF
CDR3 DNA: TGCGCCAGCAGCTTGGGTCACTCGCCCCAAGAGACCCAGTACTTC

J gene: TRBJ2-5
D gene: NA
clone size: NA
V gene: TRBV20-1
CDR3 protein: CSASRTVQETQYF
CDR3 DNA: TGCAGTGCTAGTCGGACAGTCCAAGAGACCCAGTACTTC

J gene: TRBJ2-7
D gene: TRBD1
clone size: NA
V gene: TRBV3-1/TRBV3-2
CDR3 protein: CASSQGGTGHRGNEQYF
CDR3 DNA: TGTGCCAGCAGCCAAGGTGGGACAGGGCATCGTGGAAACGAGCAGTACTTC

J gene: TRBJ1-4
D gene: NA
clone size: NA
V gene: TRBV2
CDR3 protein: CASSQPGATNEKLFF
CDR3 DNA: TGTGCCAGCAGTCAGCCAGGGGCAACTAATGAAAAACTGTTTTTT

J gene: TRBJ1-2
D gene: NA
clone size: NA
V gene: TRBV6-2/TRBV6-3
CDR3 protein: CASSYGVVGGYTF
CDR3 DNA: TGTGCCAGCAGTTACGGCGTGGTCGGGGGCTACACCTTC

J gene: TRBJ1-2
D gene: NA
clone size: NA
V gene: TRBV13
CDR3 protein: CASSLSGGGYTF
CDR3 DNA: TGTGCCAGCAGCTTATCCGGGGGTGGCTACACCTTC

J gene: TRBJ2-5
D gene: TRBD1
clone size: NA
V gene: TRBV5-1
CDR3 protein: CASSPGTGGFETQYF
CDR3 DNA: TGCGCCAGCAGCCCCGGGACAGGGGGGTTTGAGACCCAGTACTTC

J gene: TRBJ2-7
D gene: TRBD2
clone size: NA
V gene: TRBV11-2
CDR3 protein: CASSTVRGYEQYF
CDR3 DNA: TGTGCCAGCAGCACGGTGCGGGGGTACGAGCAGTACTTC

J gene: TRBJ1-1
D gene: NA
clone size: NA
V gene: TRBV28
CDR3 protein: CASSPLNTEAFF
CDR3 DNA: TGTGCCAGCAGCCCATTGAACACTGAAGCTTTCTTT

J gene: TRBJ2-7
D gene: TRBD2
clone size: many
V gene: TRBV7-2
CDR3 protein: CASSTTGGGLYEQYF
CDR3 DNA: TGTGCCAGCAGCACCACGGGGGGAGGTCTGTACGAGCAGTACTTC

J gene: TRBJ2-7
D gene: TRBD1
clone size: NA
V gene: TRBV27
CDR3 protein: CASSLSTGQVPYEQYF
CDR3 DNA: TGTGCCAGCAGTTTATCGACGGGACAGGTCCCCTACGAGCAGTACTTC

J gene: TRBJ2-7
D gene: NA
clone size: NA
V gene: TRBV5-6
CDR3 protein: CASSLTGSEQYF
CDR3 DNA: TGTGCCAGCAGCTTGACAGGGAGCGAGCAGTACTTC

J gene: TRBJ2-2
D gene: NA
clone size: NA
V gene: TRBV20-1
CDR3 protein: CSASASTGTGELFF
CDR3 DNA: TGCAGTGCTAGTGCCTCAACAGGGACCGGGGAGCTGTTTTTT

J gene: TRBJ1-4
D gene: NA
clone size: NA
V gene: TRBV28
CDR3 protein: CASSPSLSGSNEKLFF
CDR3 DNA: TGTGCCAGCAGTCCCTCTTTAAGTGGGAGTAATGAAAAACTGTTTTTT

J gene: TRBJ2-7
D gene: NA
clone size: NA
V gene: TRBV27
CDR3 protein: CASSSPGFSYEQYF
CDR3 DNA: TGTGCCAGCAGTTCCCCGGGGTTCTCCTACGAGCAGTACTTC

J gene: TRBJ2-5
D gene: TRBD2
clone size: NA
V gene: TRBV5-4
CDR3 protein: CASSLAGGETQYF
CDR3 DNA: TGTGCCAGCAGCTTAGCGGGAGGAGAGACCCAGTACTTC

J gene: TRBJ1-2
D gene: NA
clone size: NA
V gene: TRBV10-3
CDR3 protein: CAISESTGQTYGYTF
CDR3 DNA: TGTGCCATCAGTGAGTCGACCGGACAAACCTATGGCTACACCTTC

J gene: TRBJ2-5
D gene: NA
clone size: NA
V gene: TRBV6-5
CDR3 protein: CASSPLGGETQYF
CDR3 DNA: TGTGCCAGCAGTCCTCTAGGGGGAGAGACCCAGTACTTC

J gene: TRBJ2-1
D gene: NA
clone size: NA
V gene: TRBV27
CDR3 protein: CASSWTALNSNEQFF
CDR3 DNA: TGTGCCAGCAGTTGGACAGCACTAAATTCCAATGAGCAGTTCTTC

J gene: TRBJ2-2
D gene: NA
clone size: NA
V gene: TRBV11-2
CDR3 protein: CASSPGMMYTGELFF
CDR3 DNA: TGTGCCAGCAGTCCGGGGATGATGTACACCGGGGAGCTGTTTTTT

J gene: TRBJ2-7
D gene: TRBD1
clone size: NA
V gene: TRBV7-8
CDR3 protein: CASSLGRRSRTGASEQYF
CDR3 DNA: TGTGCCAGCAGCTTAGGCCGCAGGTCCAGGACAGGGGCATCCGAGCAGTACTTC

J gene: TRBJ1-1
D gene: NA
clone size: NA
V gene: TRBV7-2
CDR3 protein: CAIGALGKPGTEAFF
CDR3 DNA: TGTGCCATCGGCGCACTGGGAAAACCGGGGACTGAAGCTTTCTTT

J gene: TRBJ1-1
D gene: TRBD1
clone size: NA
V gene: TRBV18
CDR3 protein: CASSPQGEGAFF
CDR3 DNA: TGTGCCAGCTCACCCCAGGGGGAAGGGGCTTTCTTT